The 31 T cell receptor beta chains below were found in one sample sequenced in a study of cytomegalovirus exposure and HLA in healthy donors. PCR used 60 Vbeta primers and 13 Jbeta primers. TCRdb's table, derived via immunoSEQ multiplex PCR, lists solely in-frame clones and lacks some. The sample holds some 180,000 clones; 75% to 85% are singletons and the top ten take over 2%. Specimen: PBMCs. The receptors were sampled from a woman aged 25-40 years in good health and CMV-seropositive.

The chain recombines TRBV12-5 with TRBJ1-2, with D possibly TRBD1 on 5 matching bases. With 7 bases removed from V and 2 bases from J, the gap between germline ends came to 17 bases. Germline V gene data show CDR1 as LGHNT and CDR2 as FRNRAP. The CDR3 runs to 15 residues. The CDR3 sequence is CASASARGGNYGYTF. The CDR3 DNA sequence: TGTGCTAGTGCATCGGCGAGGGGAGGGAACTATGGCTACACCTTC. Combining the CDR3 with reference TRBV12-5 and TRBJ1-2 gives the whole variable domain DARVTQTPRHKVTEMGQEVTMRCQPILGHNTVFWYRQTMMQGLELLAYFRNRAPLDDSGMPKDRFSAEMPDATLATLKIQPSEPRDSAVYFCASASARGGNYGYTFGSGTRLTVV.

The V call is TRBV5-4, the J call TRBJ1-4; 10 bases map to TRBD1. The CDR3 runs to 15 residues. Trimming at V came to 3 bases and at J to 5 bases, leaving 4 bases not matched to a gene. Germline loops: CDR1 SGHNT, CDR2 YYREEE (reference sequence). The CDR3 spells CASSSWTGGNEKLFF. The CDR3 nucleotides read TGTGCCAGCAGCTCTTGGACAGGGGGGAATGAAAAACTGTTTTTT.

On this clone itself: One end of the junction fails to match germline, which may point to a read error. The chain has TRBV11-2 and TRBJ2-4; 7 bases line up with TRBD2. Germline V CDR1 and CDR2: SGHAT, FQNNGV. The CDR3 extends over 14 amino acids. In DNA, the CDR3 is TGTGCCAGCAGCTCAAGACTAGCCAAAAACAGTCAGTACTTC. Its translation: CASSSRLAKNSQYF.

The table lists this clone with a few counts. V usage is TRBV19 and J usage is TRBJ2-1; D possibly corresponds to TRBD2 (5 bases). Trimming took off 4 bases at V and 1 base at J, with 11 bases between the two ends. The CDR3 is made up of 15 amino acids. Germline CDR1 is LNHDA and CDR2 is SQIVND (reference sequence). The CDR3 sequence is CASSTGVRSYNEQFF. CDR3 sequence (DNA): TGTGCCAGTAGTACCGGGGTACGTTCCTACAATGAGCAGTTCTTC.

V gene TRBV4-2 combines with J gene TRBJ2-7; 8 nucleotides align to TRBD2. Germline V gene sequence: CDR1 LGHNA, CDR2 YNFKEQ. This CDR3 is built from 17 residues. Germline trimming cut 4 bases from V and 9 bases from J; bases unmatched to any gene: 20. The CDR3 protein is CASSLFTMGLVLSRQYF. In DNA, the CDR3 is TGTGCCAGCAGCCTATTTACAATGGGACTAGTGCTCTCTAGGCAGTACTTC.

A word on this clone: A junction end diverges from the germline sequence, so it may reflect a read error. J is TRBJ1-2 and V is TRBV18; 9 bases line up with TRBD1. This CDR3 contains 14 residues. The germline V gene encodes CDR1 KGHSH and CDR2 LQKENI. This CDR3 is CASSPGQGVYVYTF. DNA for the CDR3: TGTGCCAGCTCACCGGGACAGGGCGTGTATGTCTACACCTTC.

V is TRBV2 and J is TRBJ2-3, with 7 bases identical to TRBD2. Trimming at V came to 4 bases and at J to 5 bases, leaving 6 bases not matched to a gene. Germline V gene lookup returns CDR1 SNHLY and CDR2 FYNNEI. This CDR3 is built from 14 residues. In DNA, the CDR3 is TGTGCCAGCAGTGTAGAAGCGGGGAAAGATACGCAGTATTTT. It specifies CASSVEAGKDTQYF.

This clone was counted a few times. The chain recombines TRBV10-3 with TRBJ2-7, with no clear D. This CDR3 spans 14 amino acids. Germline loops: CDR1 ENHRY, CDR2 SYGVKD. The V end was cut by 10 bases, the J end by 3 bases, with 19 bases between. DNA for the CDR3: TGTGCCAGCAGCCCGGGTCCAGACCGCTACGAGCAGTACTTC. Its translation: CASSPGPDRYEQYF.

The chain uses TRBV7-2 and TRBJ2-3, with D maybe TRBD1 (5 bases). V lost 2 bases to trimming and J lost 4 bases, with 10 bases between them. This CDR3 comprises 14 residues. Germline V gene sequence: CDR1 SGHTA, CDR2 FQGNSA. DNA of the CDR3: TGTGCCAGCAGCTTAAGTCAGGGTCCAGATACGCAGTATTTT. Its translation is CASSLSQGPDTQYF.

V usage is TRBV7-8 and J usage is TRBJ2-2, with 8 bases lining up with TRBD1. The CDR3 consists of 16 residues. Germline loops: CDR1 SGHVS, CDR2 FQNEAQ. J gave up 3 bases and V 3 bases, and 6 bases lay outside the gene matches. CDR3 nucleotide sequence: TGTGCCAGCAGCTTTAGACGGACAGGGCACACCGGGGAGCTGTTTTTT. It encodes CASSFRRTGHTGELFF.

A single count supports this clone. This chain joins TRBV19 and TRBJ2-5; D remains unclear. CDR1 and CDR2 (germline): LNHDA, SQIVND (reference sequence). V dropped 11 bases and J dropped 4 bases, with 11 bases sitting between them. This CDR3 spans 11 amino acids. CDR3 nucleotides: TGTGCCGGTACGAGTGCAGAGACCCAGTACTTC. Protein: CAGTSAETQYF.

CDR3 bases: TGTGCCAGCGCGCCTCGGGACACCAGCTCCTACGAGCAGTACTTC. Its protein is CASAPRDTSSYEQYF. The rearrangement uses TRBV6-5 and TRBJ2-7; D possibly corresponds to TRBD1 (6 bases). CDR3 size: 15 residues. Trimming pared 8 bases from V and 0 bases from J, leaving 17 bases between. Germline V gene data show CDR1 as MNHEY and CDR2 as SVGAGI.

The chain couples TRBV10-1 to TRBJ2-1; TRBD2 aligns across 14 bases. This CDR3 contains 15 residues. Germline V CDR1 and CDR2: WNHNN, SYGVQD (reference sequence). V shed 6 bases, J shed 10 bases, and the junction held 8 bases outside the gene matches. The CDR3 DNA sequence: TGCGCCAGCAGCCTGACTAGCGGGGGGGCCGAGGAGCAGTTCTTC. Encoded protein: CASSLTSGGAEEQFF.

This CDR3 is CASSRGFGETQYF. The CDR3 nucleotides read TGCGCCAGCAGCCGGGGGTTCGGGGAGACCCAGTACTTC. The chain recombines TRBV5-1 with TRBJ2-5; perhaps TRBD2 as D (6 bases). Germline V gives CDR1 SGHRS, CDR2 YFSETQ. The CDR3 spans 13 residues. Trimming shortened V by 4 bases and J by 5 bases, and 12 bases separated the two germline ends.

This clone turned up a few times. The chain uses TRBV5-1 and TRBJ2-1, with D possibly matching TRBD1 (6 bases). The CDR3 spans 14 residues. Germline V gives CDR1 SGHRS, CDR2 YFSETQ. Trimming shortened V by 4 bases and J by 4 bases, and 12 bases separated the two germline ends. The CDR3 sequence: CASSIPGQYNEQFF. The CDR3 DNA is TGCGCCAGCAGCATACCCGGACAGTACAATGAGCAGTTCTTC.

The rearrangement uses TRBV9 and TRBJ1-3; 10 bases fit TRBD1. Trimming took 4 bases from V and 5 from J; bases not matched to a gene: 6. In germline, CDR1 is SGDLS, CDR2 YYNGEE. This CDR3 has 15 residues. CDR3 residues: CASSTRTGGRNTIYF. The CDR3 nucleotides are TGTGCCAGCAGCACTCGGACAGGGGGAAGAAACACCATATATTTT.

This chain connects TRBV7-8 to TRBJ2-3; 10 nucleotides align to TRBD2. The CDR3 is 16 residues long. Germline trimming cut 5 bases from V and 1 base from J; bases unmatched to any gene: 6. In germline, CDR1 is SGHVS, CDR2 FQNEAQ. CDR3 sequence (DNA): TGTGCCAGCAGCCGGCCGCTAGCGGGGGGCACAGATACGCAGTATTTT. The encoded protein is CASSRPLAGGTDTQYF. Combining the CDR3 with reference TRBV7-8 and TRBJ2-3 gives the whole variable domain GAGVSQSPRYKVAKRGQDVALRCDPISGHVSLFWYQQALGQGPEFLTYFQNEAQLDKSGLPSDRFFAERPEGSVSTLKIQRTQQEDSAVYLCASSRPLAGGTDTQYFGPGTRLTVL.

The chain employs TRBV4-3 and TRBJ1-6; D is possibly TRBD1 (5 bases). Trimming shortened V by 0 bases and J by 9 bases, and 9 bases separated the two germline ends. The CDR3 consists of 14 residues. Germline loops: CDR1 LGHNA, CDR2 YSLEER. The CDR3 region has the DNA TGCGCCAGCAGCCAAGACAGGGAAAGTTCACCCCTCCACTTT. Translating gives CASSQDRESSPLHF.

The chain couples TRBV5-8 to TRBJ2-5, with 14 bases that match TRBD2. Germline values: CDR1 SGHTS, CDR2 YDEGEE. This CDR3 spans 16 amino acids. Losses at the gene ends were 2 bases for V and 1 base for J; bases not matched to a gene: 1. Here the CDR3 reads CASSLGLAGGQETQYF. The CDR3 DNA reads TGTGCCAGCAGCTTAGGACTAGCGGGGGGCCAAGAGACCCAGTACTTC.

The CDR3 DNA sequence: TGTGCCAGCAGCCCACAGGGGTTGGGCACCGGGGAGCTGTTTTTT. Translation: CASSPQGLGTGELFF. The V call is TRBV7-6, the J call TRBJ2-2, with 7 bases identical to TRBD1. V shed 5 bases and J 4 bases; nucleotides not matched to a gene: 7. The CDR3 covers 15 residues. CDR1 is SGHVS and CDR2 is FNYEAQ in the germline V gene.

The chain recombines TRBV18 with TRBJ1-2; D possibly corresponds to TRBD1 (6 bases). CDR3 size: 13 residues. V was trimmed by 0 bases and J by 7 bases, leaving 9 bases between them. CDR1 KGHSH and CDR2 LQKENI come from the germline V gene. CDR3 region: CASSPPDSAGYTF. DNA for the CDR3: TGTGCCAGCTCACCACCGGACAGTGCTGGCTACACCTTC.

The chain combines TRBV9 with TRBJ2-7; 13 nucleotides agree with TRBD2. Germline CDR1 reads SGDLS; CDR2 reads YYNGEE. V dropped 3 bases and J dropped 7; count of bases not matched to a gene: 10. The CDR3 sequence is 16 residues long. The DNA of the CDR3 is TGTGCCAGCAGCGGCGGACTAGCGGGGGTGATCGAAGAGCAGTACTTC. Its translation: CASSGGLAGVIEEQYF.

Only one count was recorded for this clone. The gene calls are TRBV7-2 and TRBJ2-1; 10 bases are shared with TRBD2. Germline V gene lookup returns CDR1 SGHTA and CDR2 FQGNSA. The length of the CDR3 is 16 residues. The junction had 6 bases not matched to a gene; V was cut back by 0 bases and J by 7 bases. CDR3 DNA: TGTGCCAGCAGCTTAGCGCCCAGCGGGGGGGGTAATGAGCAGTTCTTC. Its protein is CASSLAPSGGGNEQFF.

The chain employs TRBV10-1 and TRBJ1-3; the D gene is possibly TRBD1 (5 bases). The V end was cut by 0 bases, the J end by 1 base, with 10 bases between. Germline CDR1 reads WNHNN; CDR2 reads SYGVQD (reference sequence). The CDR3 has 16 amino acids. The DNA for the CDR3 is TGCGCCAGCAGTGAGTCGGAGGGGTCGTCTGGAAACACCATATATTTT. Amino acids: CASSESEGSSGNTIYF.

Only a few counts were recorded for this clone. The CDR3 DNA follows: TGTGCCAGCAGCGCGGGGACAGCTCCCTACGAGCAGTACTTC. Translation: CASSAGTAPYEQYF. The chain carries TRBV5-6 and TRBJ2-5, with D maybe TRBD1 (7 bases). The J call may be wrong; the DNA end is better matched by TRBJ2-7. This CDR3 spans 14 amino acids. Germline CDR1 reads SGHDT; CDR2 reads YYEEEE.

The chain carries TRBV10-3 and TRBJ1-1; TRBD1 aligns across 10 bases. With 7 bases clipped from V and 5 bases from J, the junction kept 10 bases outside the gene matches. This CDR3 spans 15 amino acids. The V gene's germline CDR1 is ENHRY and CDR2 SYGVKD. The DNA for the CDR3 is TGTGCCATCAAAAGGGAGGACAGGGGGGAGACTGAAGCTTTCTTT. As protein: CAIKREDRGETEAFF.

The chain joins TRBV7-2 to TRBJ1-1, with TRBD1 matching 8 bases. With V trimmed by 6 bases and J by 1 base, 7 bases remained unmatched. CDR3 length: 15 residues. The germline V gene has CDR1 SGHTA and CDR2 FQGNSA. The CDR3 DNA reads TGTGCCAGCAGGCATGACAGGGGCCCGAACACTGAAGCTTTCTTT. Protein sequence: CASRHDRGPNTEAFF.

J is TRBJ1-2 and V is TRBV6-5, with 10 bases identical to TRBD1. The germline gives CDR1 MNHEY, CDR2 SVGAGI. The V segment lost 6 bases and the J segment 5 bases; nucleotides outside the gene matches: 3. The CDR3 runs to 13 residues. CDR3 nucleotides: TGTGCCAGCAGCCAGGGACAGGGGTATGGCTACACCTTC. Translated, it gives CASSQGQGYGYTF.

This clone occurred once. J is TRBJ1-6 and V is TRBV6-5; the match to TRBD1 covers 7 bases. Trimming took 6 bases from V and 8 from J; bases not matched to a gene: 10. Germline assignment: CDR1 MNHEY and CDR2 SVGAGI. This CDR3 region has 15 residues. In DNA, the CDR3 is TGTGCCAGCAGGGGCCCGGGACAGTCGGATTCACCCCTCCACTTT. Translation: CASRGPGQSDSPLHF.

The chain employs TRBV7-8 and TRBJ1-2; TRBD1 matches at 10 bases. The CDR3 has 14 residues. After removal of 3 bases from V and 4 bases from J, the junction contained 2 bases not matched to a gene. Per the germline V gene, CDR1 is SGHVS and CDR2 is FQNEAQ. DNA for the CDR3: TGTGCCAGCAGCTTGGACAGGGGGGGCTATGGCTACACCTTC. It translates to CASSLDRGGYGYTF.

The chain carries TRBV15 and TRBJ2-7, with 10 bases aligning to TRBD2. CDR1 is LNHNV and CDR2 is YYDKDF in the germline V gene (reference sequence). J lost 4 bases, V lost 3 bases, and 6 bases had no gene match. This CDR3 spans 15 amino acids. CDR3 coding DNA: TGTGCCACCAGCAGGCGAGCGGGGGGGAATTACGAGCAGTACTTC. Translated: CATSRRAGGNYEQYF.